The subject of this entry is one T cell receptor beta chain. The sample holds other DNA sequences that translate to the same CDR3. The sample belongs to a study of cytomegalovirus exposure and HLA in healthy donors. Sequenced by immunoSEQ multiplex PCR; TCRdb stores in-frame clones only, minus some. The data contain roughly 240,000 clones, roughly 89% of them singletons. Sequenced sample: PBMCs. The source is a man between 18 and 29 years old in good health and CMV-seronegative.

CDR3 sequence reads: CASSLDGRGNQPQHF. The CDR3 DNA reads as TGTGCCAGCAGCTTGGACGGGAGGGGCAATCAGCCCCAGCATTTT. The rearrangement links TRBV5-4 to TRBJ1-5, with unresolved D. V lost 0 bases and J lost 2, with 9 bases in between. CDR1 and CDR2 from the germline V gene are SGHNT and YYREEE (reference sequence). The CDR3 totals 15 residues.